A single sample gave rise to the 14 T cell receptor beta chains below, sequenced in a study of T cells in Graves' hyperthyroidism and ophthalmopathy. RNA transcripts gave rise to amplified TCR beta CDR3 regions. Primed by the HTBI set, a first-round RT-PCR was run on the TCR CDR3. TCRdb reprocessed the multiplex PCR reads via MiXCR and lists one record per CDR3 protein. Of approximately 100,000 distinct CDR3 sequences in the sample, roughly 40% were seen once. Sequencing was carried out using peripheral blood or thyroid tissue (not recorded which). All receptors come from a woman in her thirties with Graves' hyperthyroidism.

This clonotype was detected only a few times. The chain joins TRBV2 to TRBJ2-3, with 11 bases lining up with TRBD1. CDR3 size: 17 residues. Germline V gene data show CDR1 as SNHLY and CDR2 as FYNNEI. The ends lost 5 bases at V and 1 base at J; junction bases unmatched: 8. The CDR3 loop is CASSLRDRGSRTDTQYF. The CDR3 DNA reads TGTGCCAGCAGTTTACGGGACAGGGGGAGTCGCACAGATACGCAGTATTTT.

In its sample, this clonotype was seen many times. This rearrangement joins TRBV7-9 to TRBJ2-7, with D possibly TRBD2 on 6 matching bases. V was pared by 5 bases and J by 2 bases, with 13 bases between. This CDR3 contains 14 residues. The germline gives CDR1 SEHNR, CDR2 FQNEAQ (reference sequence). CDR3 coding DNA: TGTGCCAGCAGCCCACCGGGAGTCCCCTACGAGCAGTACTTC. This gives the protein CASSPPGVPYEQYF.

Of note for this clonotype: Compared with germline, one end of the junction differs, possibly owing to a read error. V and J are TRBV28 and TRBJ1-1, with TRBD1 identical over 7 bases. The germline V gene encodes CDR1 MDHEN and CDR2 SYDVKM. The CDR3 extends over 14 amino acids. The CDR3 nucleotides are TGTGCCAGCAACCGAAGACAGGGACACACTGAAGCTCTCTTT. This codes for CASNRRQGHTEALF. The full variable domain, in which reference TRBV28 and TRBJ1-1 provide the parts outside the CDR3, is DVKVTQSSRYLVKRTGEKVFLECVQDMDHENMFWYRQDPGLGLRLIYFSYDVKMKEKGDIPEGYSVSREKKERFSLILESASTNQTSMYLCASNRRQGHTEALFGQGTRLTVV.

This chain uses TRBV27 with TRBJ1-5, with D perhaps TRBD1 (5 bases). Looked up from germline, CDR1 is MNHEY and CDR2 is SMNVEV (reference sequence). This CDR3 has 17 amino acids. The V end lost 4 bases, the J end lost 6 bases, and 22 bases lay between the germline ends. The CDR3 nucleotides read TGTGCCAGCAGTTCAACGACAGTCAGTTTTGGTAGTCAGCCCCAGCATTTT. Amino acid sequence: CASSSTTVSFGSQPQHF.

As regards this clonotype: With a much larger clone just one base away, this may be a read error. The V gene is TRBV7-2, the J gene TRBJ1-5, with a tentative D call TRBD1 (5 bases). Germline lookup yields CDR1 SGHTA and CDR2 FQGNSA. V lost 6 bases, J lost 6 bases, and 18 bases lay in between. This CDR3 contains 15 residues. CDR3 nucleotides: TGTGCCAGCAGTGAAGGTTGGCAGGGTAGTCAGCCCCAGCATTTT. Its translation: CASSEGWQGSQPQHF.

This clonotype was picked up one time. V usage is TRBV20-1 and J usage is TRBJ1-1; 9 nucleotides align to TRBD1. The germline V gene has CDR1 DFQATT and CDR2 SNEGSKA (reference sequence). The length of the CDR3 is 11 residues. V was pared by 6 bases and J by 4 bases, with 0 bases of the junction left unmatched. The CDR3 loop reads CSATGGTEAFF. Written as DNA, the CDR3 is TGCAGTGCGACAGGGGGCACTGAAGCTTTCTTT.

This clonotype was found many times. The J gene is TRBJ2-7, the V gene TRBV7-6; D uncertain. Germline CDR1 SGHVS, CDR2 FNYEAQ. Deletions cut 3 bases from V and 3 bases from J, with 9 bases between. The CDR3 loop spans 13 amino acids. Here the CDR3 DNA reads TGTGCCAGCAGCTTCACCTGGGACTACGAGCAGTACTTC. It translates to CASSFTWDYEQYF.

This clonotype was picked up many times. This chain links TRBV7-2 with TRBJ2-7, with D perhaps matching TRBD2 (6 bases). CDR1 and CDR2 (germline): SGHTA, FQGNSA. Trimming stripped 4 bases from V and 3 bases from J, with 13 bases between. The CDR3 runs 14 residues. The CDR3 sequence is CASSSGLGYYEQYF. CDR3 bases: TGTGCCAGCAGCTCGGGACTTGGTTACTACGAGCAGTACTTC.

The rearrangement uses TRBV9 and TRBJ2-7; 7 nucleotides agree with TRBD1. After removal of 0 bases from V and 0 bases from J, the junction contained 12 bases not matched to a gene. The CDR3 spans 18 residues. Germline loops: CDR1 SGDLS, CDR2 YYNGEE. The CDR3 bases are TGTGCCAGCAGCGTAGGGACCCCTGACAAGGGGGCCTCCTACGAGCAGTACTTC. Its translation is CASSVGTPDKGASYEQYF.

Here the CDR3 reads CATSLSGGAGELFF. The CDR3 DNA reads as TGTGCCACCAGCCTCTCAGGGGGCGCCGGGGAGCTGTTTTTT. The chain is built from TRBV10-3 and TRBJ2-2; 8 nucleotides match TRBD1. Germline lookup yields CDR1 ENHRY and CDR2 SYGVKD. V lost 10 bases to trimming and J lost 6 bases; unmatched junction nucleotides: 10. The CDR3 totals 14 residues.

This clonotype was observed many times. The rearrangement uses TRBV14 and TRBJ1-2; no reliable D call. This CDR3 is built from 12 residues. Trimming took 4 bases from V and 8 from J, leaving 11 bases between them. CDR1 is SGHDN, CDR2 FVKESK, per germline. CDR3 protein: CASSLYAGGYTF. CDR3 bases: TGTGCCAGCAGCCTCTACGCGGGGGGCTACACCTTC.

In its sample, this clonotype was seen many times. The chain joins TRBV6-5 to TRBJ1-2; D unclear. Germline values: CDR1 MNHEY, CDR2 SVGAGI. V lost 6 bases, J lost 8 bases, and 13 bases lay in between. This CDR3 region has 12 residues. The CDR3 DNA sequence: TGTGCCAGCAGCACCTGGGGAGGAGGCTACACCTTC. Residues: CASSTWGGGYTF.

The CDR3 protein is CAISEPTGNTEAFF. DNA for the CDR3: TGTGCCATCAGTGAGCCGACAGGGAACACTGAAGCTTTCTTT. This chain links TRBV10-3 with TRBJ1-1; maybe TRBD1 (6 bases). The CDR3 sequence is 14 residues long. Germline V gene data show CDR1 as ENHRY and CDR2 as SYGVKD. Trimming shortened V by 2 bases and J by 1 base, and 8 bases separated the two germline ends.

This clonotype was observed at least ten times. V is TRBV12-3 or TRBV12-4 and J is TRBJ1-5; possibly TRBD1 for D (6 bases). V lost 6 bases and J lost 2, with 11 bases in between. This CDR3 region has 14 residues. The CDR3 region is CASSTGLGNQPQHF. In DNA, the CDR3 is TGTGCCAGCAGCACAGGGCTTGGCAATCAGCCCCAGCATTTT.